Detailed here is one T cell receptor (beta chain). Its antigen is not identified. Incorporated into the TCR beta cDNA libraries were unique molecular identifiers, which served to reduce PCR and sequencing biases. Approximately 500,000 cDNA molecules were obtained from roughly 1.1 to 9.2 million T cells. MiXCR, applied by TCRdb to the PCR reads, yields one record per CDR3 protein. The sample lists approximately 630,000 distinct CDR3 sequences; over 45% were seen once. The entry originates in a study of post-analysis software for immune sequencing data. Study-wide points: Among multiple sclerosis patients, normalized Chao1 diversity was significantly below that of controls.

Sequenced input: blood. This sequence was found in a girl aged 2-15 years with multiple sclerosis.

CDR3 in DNA: TGTGCCAGCAGCACCCACACAGATACGCAGTATTTT. Its translation is CASSTHTDTQYF. This sequence joins TRBV7-6 and TRBJ2-3; D is unresolved. The CDR3 loop spans 12 amino acids. Germline V gives CDR1 SGHVS, CDR2 FNYEAQ. V dropped 5 bases and J dropped 2 bases, with 5 bases sitting between them.